The 3 T cell receptor beta chains given below trace back to one sample, sequenced in a study of blood T cell repertoires in COVID-19 (dated by TCRdb to between 2020 and 2021). The library was obtained by the immunoSEQ multiplex PCR assay. This immuneACCESS table, as held by TCRdb, lists in-frame sequences with V and J called but not all clones. Of the missing ones, under half trace to an unresolved V gene in checked studies; the others have no known cause. Counted in this sample were about 140,000 clones; roughly 88% of them appeared once. About 1.5% of the sample rests with the top ten. The sample comprised peripheral blood. These receptors originate from a woman aged 55 to 70 with acute or convalescent COVID-19.

The chain joins TRBV9 to TRBJ2-1; 13 bases map to TRBD2. Germline CDR1 is SGDLS and CDR2 is YYNGEE. The CDR3 length is 15 residues. V gave up 0 bases and J gave up 8 bases; unmatched junction bases: 2. CDR3 in DNA: TGTGCCAGCAGCGTAGGACTAGCGGGGGGCTATGAGCAGTTCTTC. It codes for CASSVGLAGGYEQFF.

The chain recombines TRBV7-2 with TRBJ1-2, with 8 bases identical to TRBD1. The CDR3 is 15 residues long. Germline-derived CDR1 and CDR2 are SGHTA and FQGNSA. Trimming cost V 7 bases and J 0 bases; bases outside gene matches: 7. CDR3: CASTVTGATNYGYTF. CDR3 nucleotides: TGTGCCAGCACCGTGACAGGGGCTACTAACTATGGCTACACCTTC. Full variable domain (remainder filled in from reference TRBV7-2 and TRBJ1-2): GAGVSQSPSNKVTEKGKDVELRCDPISGHTALYWYRQSLGQGLEFLIYFQGNSAPDKSGLPSDRFSAERTGGSVSTLTIQRTQQEDSAVYLCASTVTGATNYGYTFGSGTRLTVV.

The rearrangement uses TRBV6-4 and TRBJ2-1; the D is unclear. This CDR3 is built from 15 residues. V was shortened by 0 bases and J by 5 bases, with 11 bases between the two germline ends. The germline gives CDR1 MRHNA, CDR2 SNTAGT. Written as DNA, the CDR3 is TGTGCCAGCAGTGACTCGGCAGGTCCCCACAATGAGCAGTTCTTC. This encodes CASSDSAGPHNEQFF.